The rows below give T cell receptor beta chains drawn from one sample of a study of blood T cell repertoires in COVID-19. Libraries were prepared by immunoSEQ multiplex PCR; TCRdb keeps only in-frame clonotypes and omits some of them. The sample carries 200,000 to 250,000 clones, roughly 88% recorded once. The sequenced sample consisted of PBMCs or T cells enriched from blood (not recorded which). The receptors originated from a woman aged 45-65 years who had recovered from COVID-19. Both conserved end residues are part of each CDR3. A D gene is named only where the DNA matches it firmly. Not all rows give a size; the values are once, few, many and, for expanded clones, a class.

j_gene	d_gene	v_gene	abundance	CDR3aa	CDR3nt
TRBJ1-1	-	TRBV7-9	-	CASSSGGVSSNAEAFF	TGTGCCAGCAGCTCCGGCGGCGTAAGTTCCAATGCTGAAGCTTTCTTT
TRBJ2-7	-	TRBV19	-	CASSMKPGYEQYF	TGTGCCAGTAGTATGAAACCAGGATACGAGCAGTACTTC
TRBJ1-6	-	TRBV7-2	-	CASSLGPGRNSPLHF	TGTGCCAGCAGCCTCGGTCCCGGGAGGAATTCACCCCTCCACTTT
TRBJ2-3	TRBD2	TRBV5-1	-	CASSPGLARGEDTQYF	TGCGCCAGCAGCCCTGGACTAGCCCGAGGGGAAGATACGCAGTATTTT
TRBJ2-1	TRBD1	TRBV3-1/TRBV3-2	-	CASSYRGSYNEQFF	TGTGCCAGCAGCTACAGGGGCTCCTACAATGAGCAGTTCTTC
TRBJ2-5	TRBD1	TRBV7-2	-	CASSLDRGPPETQYF	TGTGCCAGCAGCCTGGACAGGGGGCCTCCAGAGACCCAGTACTTC
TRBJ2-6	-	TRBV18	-	CASSPRYSSGANVLTF	TGTGCCAGCTCACCCCGATACTCCTCTGGGGCCAACGTCCTGACTTTC
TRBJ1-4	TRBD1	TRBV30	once	CAWSVGQGVDEKLFF	TGTGCCTGGAGTGTGGGACAGGGGGTTGATGAAAAACTGTTTTTT
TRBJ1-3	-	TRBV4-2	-	CASSQDGSGAGNTIYF	TGTGCCAGCAGCCAAGATGGTTCCGGGGCTGGAAACACCATATATTTT
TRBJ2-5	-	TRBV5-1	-	CASSLHHDYMYQETQYF	TGCGCCAGCAGCTTACATCATGACTACATGTACCAAGAGACCCAGTACTTC
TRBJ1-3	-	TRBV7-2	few	CASSLGRRNTIYF	TGTGCCAGCAGCTTAGGGCGGAGAAACACCATATATTTT
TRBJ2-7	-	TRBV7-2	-	CASSLDRDTPYEQYF	TGTGCCAGCAGCTTAGACCGGGACACACCCTACGAGCAGTACTTC
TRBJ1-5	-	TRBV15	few	CATSRDRQQAQHF	TGTGCCACCAGCAGGGATAGACAGCAGGCCCAGCATTTT
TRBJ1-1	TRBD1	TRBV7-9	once	CASSFGDRGSSEAFF	TGTGCCAGCAGCTTCGGGGACAGGGGGTCCTCCGAAGCTTTCTTT
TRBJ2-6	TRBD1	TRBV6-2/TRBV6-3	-	CASSYRRGRTGANVLTF	TGTGCCAGCAGTTATCGCAGGGGGCGAACTGGGGCCAACGTCCTGACTTTC
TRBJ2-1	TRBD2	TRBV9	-	CASSVDPSGRAGEQFF	TGTGCCAGCAGCGTAGATCCCAGCGGGAGGGCGGGGGAGCAGTTCTTC
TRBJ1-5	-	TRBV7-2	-	CASSLLGSNQPQHF	TGTGCCAGCAGCTTACTTGGCAGCAATCAGCCCCAGCATTTT
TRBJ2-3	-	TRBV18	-	CASSPLMDSNTDTQYF	TGTGCCAGCTCACCCCTGATGGACAGTAACACAGATACGCAGTATTTT
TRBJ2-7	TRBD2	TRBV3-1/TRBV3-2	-	CASSRSGRNYEQYF	TGTGCCAGCAGCCGGAGCGGGAGAAACTACGAGCAGTACTTC
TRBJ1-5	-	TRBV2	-	CASRPGHSNQPQHF	TGTGCCAGCAGACCGGGACATAGCAATCAGCCCCAGCATTTT
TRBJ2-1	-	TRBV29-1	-	CSVELGSSYNEQFF	TGCAGCGTTGAATTGGGGAGCTCCTACAATGAGCAGTTCTTC
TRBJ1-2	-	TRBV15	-	CATSRAGGVGGYTF	TGTGCCACCAGCAGAGCGGGGGGTGTCGGTGGCTACACCTTC
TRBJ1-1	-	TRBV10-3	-	CAISEGQSNTEAFF	TGTGCCATCAGTGAGGGACAGTCGAACACTGAAGCTTTCTTT
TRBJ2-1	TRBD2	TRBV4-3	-	CASSQGTSGYNEQFF	TGCGCCAGCAGCCAGGGGACTAGCGGTTACAATGAGCAGTTCTTC
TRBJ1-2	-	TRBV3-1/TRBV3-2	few	CASSQGRGGYGYTF	TGTGCCAGCAGCCAAGGGCGGGGAGGCTATGGCTACACCTTC
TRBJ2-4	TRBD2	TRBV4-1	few	CASSQGETSGAKNIQYF	TGCGCCAGCAGCCAAGGAGAGACTAGCGGGGCTAAAAACATTCAGTACTTC
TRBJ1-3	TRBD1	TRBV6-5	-	CASRDRAWDTIYF	TGTGCCAGTCGGGACAGGGCGTGGGACACCATATATTTT
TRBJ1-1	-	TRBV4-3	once	CASSQEGEGGAFF	TGCGCCAGCAGCCAAGAGGGGGAGGGGGGAGCTTTCTTT
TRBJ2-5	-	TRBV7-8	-	CASSLVGRQETQYF	TGTGCCAGCAGCTTAGTCGGCAGGCAAGAGACCCAGTACTTC
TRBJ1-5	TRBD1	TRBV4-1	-	CASSQGRDRVASNQPQHF	TGCGCCAGCAGCCAAGGGCGGGACAGGGTGGCAAGCAATCAGCCCCAGCATTTT
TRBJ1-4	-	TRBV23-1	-	CASKDEGVSGEKLFF	TGCGCCAGCAAGGACGAGGGGGTCTCCGGTGAAAAACTGTTTTTT
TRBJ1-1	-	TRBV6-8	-	CASSDTGGARTEAFF	TGTGCCAGCTCGGATACGGGGGGGGCGCGCACTGAAGCTTTCTTT
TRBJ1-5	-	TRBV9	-	CASSVDGGNQPQHF	TGTGCCAGCAGCGTAGATGGAGGCAATCAGCCCCAGCATTTT
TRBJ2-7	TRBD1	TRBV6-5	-	CASSRDRVGEQYF	TGTGCCAGCAGCCGGGACAGGGTGGGTGAGCAGTACTTC
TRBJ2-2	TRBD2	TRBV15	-	CATSRDRGAGELFF	TGTGCCACCAGCAGAGATCGGGGGGCCGGGGAGCTGTTTTTT
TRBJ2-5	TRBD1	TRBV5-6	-	CASSLSGGMLETQYF	TGTGCCAGCAGCTTGTCAGGGGGCATGCTGGAGACCCAGTACTTC
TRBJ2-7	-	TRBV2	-	CASSEQGSSYEQYF	TGTGCCAGCAGTGAACAGGGTAGCTCCTACGAGCAGTACTTC
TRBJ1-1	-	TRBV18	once	CASSPSGGDRRAFF	TGTGCCAGCTCACCAAGCGGAGGGGATAGAAGAGCTTTCTTT
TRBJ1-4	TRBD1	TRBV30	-	CAWSVVFPRQGANVEKLFF	TGTGCCTGGAGTGTAGTTTTCCCGCGACAGGGGGCCAACGTTGAAAAACTGTTTTTT
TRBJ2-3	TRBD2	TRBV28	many	CASETGGGRGGDTQYF	TGTGCCAGCGAAACGGGCGGCGGGAGGGGCGGTGATACGCAGTATTTT
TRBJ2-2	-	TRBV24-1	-	CATSAAWDKNTGELFF	TGTGCCACCAGTGCTGCATGGGACAAAAACACCGGGGAGCTGTTTTTT